These 26 T cell receptor beta chains originate from one sample sequenced in a study of regulatory T cells in long-lasting Graves disease. Through Arm-PCR of CDR3 regions and iRepertoire HTBI primers, TCR beta libraries were built. TCRdb used MiXCR to reprocess the multiplex PCR reads, holding one entry per CDR3 protein. In the table there are roughly 420,000 distinct CDR3 sequences, over 15% of which are singletons. Regarding time point: newly diagnosed GD, antithyroid drugs for less than 3 months. PBMCs were the source of the RNA used for TCR sequencing. This same sample was also taken into another study, of T cells in Graves' hyperthyroidism and ophthalmopathy.

The specimen was peripheral blood mononuclear cells (PBMCs), collected at new diagnosis, from a patient treated with antithyroid drugs. These receptors were obtained from a woman aged 18 to 35 with Graves disease.

The chain joins TRBV2 to TRBJ2-3, with 9 bases lining up with TRBD2. J gave up 5 bases and V 11 bases, and 11 bases lay outside the gene matches. There are 14 residues in the CDR3. The germline V gene encodes CDR1 SNHLY and CDR2 FYNNEI. The CDR3, as DNA: TGTGCCGGGGCGGGAGGGCCTTCTGGAGATACGCAGTATTTT. Translating it yields CAGAGGPSGDTQYF.

This clonotype has ten or more counts. The rearrangement links TRBV7-2 to TRBJ2-3, with 7 positions matching TRBD2. V was clipped by 1 base and J by 2 bases; unmatched bases: 6. Germline V gene data show CDR1 as SGHTA and CDR2 as FQGNSA. CDR3 length: 16 residues. CDR3 bases: TGTGCCAGCAGCTTAGGGCTAGCGGTCCCCACAGATACGCAGTATTTT. Translating gives CASSLGLAVPTDTQYF.

Within the sample, this clonotype is medium-sized (0.01 to 0.1%). V is TRBV29-1 and J is TRBJ2-1, with D possibly being TRBD1 (6 bases). Between the trimmed V and J ends, which lost 5 bases and 4 bases, there was a span of 12 bases. The CDR3 has 13 amino acids. Germline CDR1 reads SQVTM; CDR2 reads ANQGSEA. CDR3 in amino acids: CSVYLDRYNEQFF. In nucleotides, the CDR3 is TGCAGCGTTTACCTCGACAGGTACAATGAGCAGTTCTTC.

Many counts were recorded for this clonotype. The rearrangement joins TRBV12-3 or TRBV12-4 to TRBJ2-5, with TRBD1 as a possible D gene (5 bases). The CDR3 runs to 13 residues. V lost 6 bases, J lost 5 bases, and 13 bases lay in between. CDR3 in amino acids: CASRAGIPETQYF. The CDR3 bases are TGTGCCAGCAGGGCAGGGATTCCGGAGACCCAGTACTTC.

The chain carries TRBV10-1 and TRBJ1-2; 7 nucleotides align to TRBD1. CDR1 and CDR2 from the germline V gene are WNHNN and SYGVQD (reference sequence). The CDR3 totals 15 residues. The V segment lost 4 bases and the J segment 4 bases; nucleotides outside the gene matches: 9. DNA of the CDR3: TGCGCCAGCAGTGCCGGGACAGAGGATTTCTATGGCTACACCTTC. Residues: CASSAGTEDFYGYTF.

About this clonotype: Given a much more abundant clone one base away, this may be a read error. V gene TRBV12-3 or TRBV12-4 combines with J gene TRBJ1-2; D possibly corresponds to TRBD1 (6 bases). V was pared by 7 bases and J by 4 bases, with 22 bases between. This CDR3 comprises 16 residues. In DNA form, the CDR3 reads TGTGCCAGCAAACGAACCGGGACATCGCAGAGCTATGGCTACACCTTC. Translation: CASKRTGTSQSYGYTF.

This clonotype was observed a single time. This chain connects TRBV27 to TRBJ1-3; 8 nucleotides match TRBD1. Germline-derived CDR1 and CDR2 are MNHEY and SMNVEV (reference sequence). J lost 0 bases, V lost 7 bases, and 5 bases had no gene match. The CDR3 covers 15 residues. DNA for the CDR3: TGTGCCAGCATGGGACAGGCTTACTCTGGAAACACCATATATTTT. Its protein is CASMGQAYSGNTIYF.

This clonotype has at least ten counts. The genes are TRBV12-3 or TRBV12-4 and TRBJ1-1; D remains unclear. CDR3 length: 10 residues. The V end lost 4 bases, the J end lost 3 bases, and 0 bases lay between the germline ends. For the CDR3, the DNA is TGTGCCAGCAGTTACACTGAAGCTTTCTTT. As protein: CASSYTEAFF.

The chain couples TRBV11-2 to TRBJ2-1; 10 bases agree with TRBD2. With V trimmed by 5 bases and J by 4 bases, 11 bases remained unmatched. The CDR3 is 17 amino acids. Germline V gives CDR1 SGHAT, CDR2 FQNNGV. The CDR3 DNA follows: TGTGCCAGCAGCACCACCAGCGGGAGGGCCAGTTACAATGAGCAGTTCTTC. Translating gives CASSTTSGRASYNEQFF. Using reference TRBV11-2 and TRBJ2-1 for the parts outside the CDR3, the full variable domain is EAGVAQSPRYKIIEKRQSVAFWCNPISGHATLYWYQQILGQGPKLLIQFQNNGVVDDSQLPKDRFSAERLKGVDSTLKIQPAKLEDSAVYLCASSTTSGRASYNEQFFGPGTRLTVL.

The chain combines TRBV15 with TRBJ2-3, with a possible D match to TRBD1 (6 bases). The CDR3 consists of 16 residues. Trimming took off 1 base at V and 0 bases at J, with 11 bases between the two ends. Germline loops: CDR1 LNHNV, CDR2 YYDKDF (reference sequence). DNA of the CDR3: TGTGCCACCAGCAGAGGGACAGACGCTAGCACAGATACGCAGTATTTT. Protein sequence: CATSRGTDASTDTQYF.

This clonotype was seen repeatedly, ten times or more. V gene TRBV28 combines with J gene TRBJ1-1; D gene unclear. Trimming took 6 bases from V and 3 from J, leaving 11 bases between them. The CDR3 runs to 13 residues. Germline V lookup: CDR1 MDHEN, CDR2 SYDVKM. CDR3 amino acids: CASSGLGYTEAFF. CDR3 nucleotide sequence: TGTGCCAGCAGCGGCCTTGGATACACTGAAGCTTTCTTT.

This clonotype was seen a single time. Compared with germline, one end of the junction differs, possibly owing to a read error. This chain connects TRBV7-9 to TRBJ2-1; 7 bases agree with TRBD1. This CDR3 has 16 amino acids. The germline gives CDR1 SEHNR, CDR2 FQNEAQ (reference sequence). CDR3 protein: CASSLPATQQGTRVYF. The CDR3 region has the DNA TGTGCCAGCAGTCTTCCCGCGACCCAACAGGGGACCCGGGTGTACTTC.

This clonotype was counted between two and nine times. The chain couples TRBV6-5 to TRBJ2-2; TRBD2 matches 10 bases. Per germline, CDR1 MNHEY and CDR2 SVGAGI. The trim removed 0 bases at V and 1 base at J, leaving 5 bases unmatched. There are 18 residues in the CDR3. DNA of the CDR3: TGTGCCAGCAGTTACTCGGGCCTAGCGGGAGTGAACACCGGGGAGCTGTTTTTT. It is translated as CASSYSGLAGVNTGELFF.

This clonotype came up a few times. The chain is built from TRBV20-1 and TRBJ2-7; TRBD1 or TRBD2 may be the D gene (5 bases each). Trimming stripped 2 bases from V and 6 bases from J, with 14 bases between. CDR1 is DFQATT, CDR2 SNEGSKA, per germline (reference sequence). CDR3 size: 13 residues. The CDR3 here is CSARRQGVSEQYF. The CDR3 DNA reads TGCAGTGCTAGAAGGCAGGGAGTCTCCGAGCAGTACTTC.

This clonotype was seen repeatedly, ten times or more. This rearrangement joins TRBV12-3 or TRBV12-4 to TRBJ2-7, with D maybe TRBD1 (5 bases). The V and J ends lost 6 bases and 4 bases respectively, with 13 bases between them. The CDR3 has 13 amino acids. The DNA for the CDR3 is TGTGCCAGCAGAGGACAAGCAACTTACGAGCAGTACTTC. Amino acids: CASRGQATYEQYF.

Worth noting for this clonotype: A junction boundary mismatches the germline segment, possibly from a read error. The chain couples TRBV4-2 to TRBJ1-5; possible D gene TRBD1, 5 bases. The CDR3 loop spans 19 amino acids. Germline-derived CDR1 and CDR2 are LGHNA and YNFKEQ. The CDR3 bases are TGTGCTAGCAGCCGGAGACGGGCCCAGGGAACTTATAGCAATCAGCCCCAGCATTTT. Its protein product is CASSRRRAQGTYSNQPQHF.

This clonotype showed up many times. The CDR3 is CASRRESVYEQYF. CDR3 in DNA: TGTGCCAGCAGGAGGGAGTCGGTCTACGAGCAGTACTTC. The chain combines TRBV6-2 or TRBV6-3 with TRBJ2-7, with D tentatively TRBD2 (5 bases). Germline values: CDR1 MNHEY, CDR2 SVGEGT. With 6 bases removed from V and 3 bases from J, the gap between germline ends came to 12 bases. The CDR3 spans 13 residues.

The table lists this clonotype with a few counts. V gene TRBV24-1 combines with J gene TRBJ2-1; 7 nucleotides agree with TRBD2. Per the germline V gene, CDR1 is KGHDR and CDR2 is SFDVKD. The CDR3 has 16 amino acids. Trimming cost V 4 bases and J 7 bases; bases outside gene matches: 12. The CDR3 region is CATSDPTPAGDNEQFF. For the CDR3, the DNA is TGTGCCACCAGTGACCCCACCCCGGCGGGAGATAATGAGCAGTTCTTC.

With respect to this clonotype: A read error may be the cause here, since a much bigger clone is one base away. This chain connects TRBV11-2 to TRBJ2-1; 8 positions match TRBD2. The CDR3 has 16 amino acids. The V gene's germline CDR1 is SGHAT and CDR2 FQNNGV. Here the CDR3 reads CASSLDPVGRVYKQFF. CDR3 sequence (DNA): TGTGCCAGCAGTTTAGACCCCGTCGGGAGGGTCTATAAGCAGTTCTTC.

Details on this clonotype: A much larger clone differs by one base, so this may be a read error. The genes are TRBV20-1 and TRBJ1-5; tentatively, D is TRBD1 (6 bases). The germline CDR1 and CDR2 sequences are DFQATT and SNEGSKA (reference sequence). CDR3 length: 13 amino acids. The DNA of the CDR3 is TGCAGTGCTAGAGGGACAGACAATCAGTCCCAGCATTTT. Translating gives CSARGTDNQSQHF.

This clonotype was seen only a few times. V usage is TRBV20-1 and J usage is TRBJ2-3; a possible D gene is TRBD2 (6 bases). The V and J ends lost 2 bases and 4 bases respectively, with 10 bases between them. The CDR3 covers 13 residues. Per germline, CDR1 DFQATT and CDR2 SNEGSKA (reference sequence). Here the CDR3 reads CSARFRGSDTQYF. The CDR3 DNA follows: TGCAGTGCTAGATTCCGGGGGTCAGATACGCAGTATTTT.

This rearrangement joins TRBV2 to TRBJ2-3, with TRBD2 matching 8 bases. Trimming took 7 bases from V and 3 from J; bases not matched to a gene: 12. Per the germline V gene, CDR1 is SNHLY and CDR2 is FYNNEI. The CDR3 covers 16 residues. The CDR3 reads CASTDGLAGPTDTQYF. Written as DNA, the CDR3 is TGTGCCAGCACCGATGGGTTAGCGGGACCAACAGATACGCAGTATTTT.

This clonotype was recorded at least ten times. Here the CDR3 reads CASSGPGQGALPQVNEQFF. The CDR3 nucleotides read TGTGCCAGCAGCGGACCGGGACAGGGGGCTCTCCCCCAGGTTAATGAGCAGTTCTTC. The chain joins TRBV5-4 to TRBJ2-1, with 12 bases fitting TRBD1. Germline CDR1 is SGHNT and CDR2 is YYREEE (reference sequence). V gave up 4 bases and J gave up 7 bases; unmatched junction bases: 18. The CDR3 runs to 19 residues.

This chain joins TRBV3-1 and TRBJ2-6; 7 nucleotides agree with TRBD1. CDR3 length: 16 amino acids. Germline V gene data show CDR1 as LGHDT and CDR2 as YNNKEL (reference sequence). Trimming removed 1 base from V and 2 bases from J; junction bases left unmatched: 2. CDR3 amino acids: CASSQGTGTGANVLTF. The CDR3 DNA reads TGTGCCAGCAGCCAAGGGACAGGTACTGGGGCCAACGTCCTGACTTTC.

In its sample, this clonotype was seen many times. V gene TRBV7-3 combines with J gene TRBJ2-3; D is ambiguous. Looked up from germline, CDR1 is SGHTA and CDR2 is FQGTGA. V was clipped by 0 bases and J by 2 bases, with 3 bases between them. The CDR3 totals 13 residues. CDR3 protein: CASSLTPTDTQYF. The CDR3 DNA sequence: TGTGCCAGCAGCTTAACCCCCACAGATACGCAGTATTTT. Full variable domain (remainder filled in from reference TRBV7-3 and TRBJ2-3): GAGVSQTPSNKVTEKGKYVELRCDPISGHTALYWYRQSLGQGPEFLIYFQGTGAADDSGLPNDRFFAVRPEGSVSTLKIQRTERGDSAVYLCASSLTPTDTQYFGPGTRLTVL.

This clonotype was detected many times. The J gene is TRBJ1-1, the V gene TRBV3-1; D remains ambiguous. The CDR3 consists of 11 residues. CDR1 and CDR2 from the germline V gene are LGHDT and YNNKEL (reference sequence). Trimming removed 1 base at V and 11 bases at J, with 8 bases between. CDR3 sequence reads: CASSQARVAFF. CDR3 nucleotide sequence: TGTGCCAGCAGCCAAGCGCGAGTGGCTTTCTTT.